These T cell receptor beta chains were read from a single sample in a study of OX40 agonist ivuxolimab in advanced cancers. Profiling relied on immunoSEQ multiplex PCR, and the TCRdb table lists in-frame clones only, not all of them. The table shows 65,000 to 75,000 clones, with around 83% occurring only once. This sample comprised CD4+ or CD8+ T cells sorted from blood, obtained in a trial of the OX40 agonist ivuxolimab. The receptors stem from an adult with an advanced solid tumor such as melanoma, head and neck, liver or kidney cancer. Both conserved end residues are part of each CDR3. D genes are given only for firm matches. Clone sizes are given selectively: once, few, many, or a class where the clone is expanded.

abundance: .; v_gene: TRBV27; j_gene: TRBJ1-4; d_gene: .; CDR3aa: CASSVMGDNNEKLFF; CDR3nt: TGTGCCAGCAGTGTTATGGGGGACAATAATGAAAAACTGTTTTTT
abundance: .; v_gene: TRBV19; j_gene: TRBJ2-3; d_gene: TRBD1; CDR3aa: CASSNPTGSTDTQYF; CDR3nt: TGTGCCAGTAGTAACCCGACAGGGAGCACAGATACGCAGTATTTT
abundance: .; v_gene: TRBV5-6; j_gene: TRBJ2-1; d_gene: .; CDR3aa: CASSIHRGLYNEQFF; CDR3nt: TGTGCCAGCAGCATCCACAGGGGACTTTACAATGAGCAGTTCTTC
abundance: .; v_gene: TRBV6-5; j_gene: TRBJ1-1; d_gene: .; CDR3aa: CASSYRYQNTEAFF; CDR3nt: TGTGCCAGCAGTTACAGGTACCAAAACACTGAAGCTTTCTTT
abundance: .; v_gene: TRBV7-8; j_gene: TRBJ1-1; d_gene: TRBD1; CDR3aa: CASSQGQGVTEAFF; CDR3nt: TGTGCCAGCAGCCAGGGACAGGGGGTCACTGAAGCTTTCTTT
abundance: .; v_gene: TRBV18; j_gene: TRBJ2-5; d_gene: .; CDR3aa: CASSPQTGKGETQYF; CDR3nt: TGTGCCAGCTCACCCCAGACGGGAAAGGGAGAGACCCAGTACTTC
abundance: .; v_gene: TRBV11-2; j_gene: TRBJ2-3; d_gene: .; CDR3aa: CASSLVFRAGSTDTQYF; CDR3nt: TGTGCCAGCAGCTTAGTCTTTCGGGCGGGGAGCACAGATACGCAGTATTTT
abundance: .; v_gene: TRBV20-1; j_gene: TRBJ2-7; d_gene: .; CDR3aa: CSAPDGLEQYF; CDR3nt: TGCAGTGCTCCGGATGGTTTGGAGCAGTACTTC
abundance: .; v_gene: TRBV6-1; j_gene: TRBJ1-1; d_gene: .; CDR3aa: CASSEAGVPMNTEAFF; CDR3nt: TGTGCCAGCAGTGAAGCTGGGGTGCCCATGAACACTGAAGCTTTCTTT
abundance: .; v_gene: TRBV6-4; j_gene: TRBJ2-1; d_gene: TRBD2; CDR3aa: CASSDSIAKRGTGDEQFF; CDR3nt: TGTGCCAGCAGTGACTCGATCGCCAAGCGGGGGACCGGGGATGAGCAGTTCTTC
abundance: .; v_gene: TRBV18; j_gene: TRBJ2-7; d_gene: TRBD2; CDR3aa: CASSPLAGGPSSYEQYF; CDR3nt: TGTGCCAGCTCACCTCTAGCGGGGGGACCTAGCTCCTACGAGCAGTACTTC
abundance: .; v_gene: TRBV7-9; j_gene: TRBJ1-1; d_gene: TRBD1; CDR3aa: CASSFGQDTEAFF; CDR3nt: TGTGCCAGCAGCTTTGGACAGGACACCGAAGCTTTCTTT
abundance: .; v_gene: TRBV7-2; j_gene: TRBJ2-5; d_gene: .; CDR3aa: CASSPGRLRETQYF; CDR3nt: TGTGCCAGCAGCCCAGGCCGGTTACGAGAGACCCAGTACTTC
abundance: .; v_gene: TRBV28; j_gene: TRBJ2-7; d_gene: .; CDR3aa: CASSSSPGYYEQYF; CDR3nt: TGTGCCAGCAGTTCCTCCCCAGGGTACTACGAGCAGTACTTC
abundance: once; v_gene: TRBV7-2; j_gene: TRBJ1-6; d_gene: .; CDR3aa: CASSPGVLGGSPLHF; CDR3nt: TGTGCCAGCAGCCCGGGGGTACTTGGAGGGTCACCCCTCCACTTT
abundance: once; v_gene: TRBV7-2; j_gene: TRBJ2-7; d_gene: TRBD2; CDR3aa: CASSPGGISGSVQYF; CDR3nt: TGTGCCAGCAGCCCAGGTGGTATAAGCGGGAGCGTGCAGTACTTC
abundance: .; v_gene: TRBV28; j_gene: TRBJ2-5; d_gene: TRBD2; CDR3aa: CASCHRTSGEETQYF; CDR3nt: TGTGCCAGCTGCCATCGGACTAGCGGGGAAGAGACCCAGTACTTC
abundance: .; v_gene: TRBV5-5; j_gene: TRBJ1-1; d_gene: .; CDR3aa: CASSAWGLNTEAFF; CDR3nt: TGTGCCAGCAGCGCCTGGGGGTTGAACACTGAAGCTTTCTTT
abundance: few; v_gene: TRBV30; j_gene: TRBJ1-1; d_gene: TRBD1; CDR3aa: CAWRDTGATEAFF; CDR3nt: TGTGCCTGGAGGGATACAGGGGCTACTGAAGCTTTCTTT
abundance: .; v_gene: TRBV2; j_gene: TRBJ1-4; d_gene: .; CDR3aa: CASRDDLNEKLFF; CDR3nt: TGTGCCAGCAGGGATGACCTTAATGAAAAACTGTTTTTT
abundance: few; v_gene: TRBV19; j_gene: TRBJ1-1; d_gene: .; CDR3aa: CASSSRTEAFF; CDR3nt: TGTGCCAGTAGTAGTAGGACGGAAGCTTTCTTT
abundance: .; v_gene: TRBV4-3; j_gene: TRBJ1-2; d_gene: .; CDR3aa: CASSQDQHYGYTF; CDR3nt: TGCGCCAGCAGCCAAGATCAGCACTATGGCTACACCTTC
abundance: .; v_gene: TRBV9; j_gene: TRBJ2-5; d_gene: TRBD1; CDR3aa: CASSPVGTVQETQYF; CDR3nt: TGTGCCAGCAGCCCGGTGGGGACAGTACAAGAGACCCAGTACTTC
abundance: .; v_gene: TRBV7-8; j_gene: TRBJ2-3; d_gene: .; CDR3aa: CASSRSRGQYF; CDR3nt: TGTGCCAGCAGTCGGAGCCGGGGGCAGTATTTT
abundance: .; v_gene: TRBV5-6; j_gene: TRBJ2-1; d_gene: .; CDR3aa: CASSLVSGASSYNEQFF; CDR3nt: TGTGCCAGCAGCTTGGTGTCTGGAGCTAGCTCCTACAATGAGCAGTTCTTC
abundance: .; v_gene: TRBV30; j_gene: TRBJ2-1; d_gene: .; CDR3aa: CAWSVLRVAPNEQFF; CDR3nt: TGTGCCTGGAGTGTACTGCGAGTAGCCCCCAATGAGCAGTTCTTC
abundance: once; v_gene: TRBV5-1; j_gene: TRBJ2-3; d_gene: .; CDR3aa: CASSLEGGDTQYF; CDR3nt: TGCGCCAGCAGCTTGGAAGGAGGGGATACGCAGTATTTT
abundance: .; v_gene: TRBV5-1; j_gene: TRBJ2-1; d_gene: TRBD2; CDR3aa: CASSYLAGVRDEQFF; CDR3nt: TGCGCCAGCAGCTACCTAGCGGGAGTCCGAGATGAGCAGTTCTTC
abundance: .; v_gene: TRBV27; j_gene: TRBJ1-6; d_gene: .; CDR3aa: CASSFSDSSYNSPLHF; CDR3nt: TGTGCCAGCAGTTTCTCGGACAGCTCCTATAATTCACCCCTCCACTTT
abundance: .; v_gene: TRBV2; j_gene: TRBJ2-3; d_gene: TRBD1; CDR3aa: CASGTGSDTQYF; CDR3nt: TGTGCCAGCGGGACAGGGAGCGATACGCAGTATTTT
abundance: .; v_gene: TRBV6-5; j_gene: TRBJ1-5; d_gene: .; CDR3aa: CASSYSRGNQPQHF; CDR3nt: TGTGCCAGCAGTTATAGTCGGGGAAATCAGCCCCAGCATTTT
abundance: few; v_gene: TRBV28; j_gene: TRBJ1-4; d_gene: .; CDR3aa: CASSSSPDVATNEKLFF; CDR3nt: TGTGCCAGCAGTTCATCGCCAGACGTGGCAACTAATGAAAAACTGTTTTTT
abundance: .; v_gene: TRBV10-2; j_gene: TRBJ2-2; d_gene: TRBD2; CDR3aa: CASKLAKNTGELFF; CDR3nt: TGCGCCAGCAAACTAGCGAAGAACACCGGGGAGCTGTTTTTT
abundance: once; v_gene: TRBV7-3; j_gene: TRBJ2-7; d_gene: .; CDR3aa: CASSLGRNYEQYF; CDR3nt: TGTGCCAGCAGCTTAGGACGAAACTACGAGCAGTACTTC
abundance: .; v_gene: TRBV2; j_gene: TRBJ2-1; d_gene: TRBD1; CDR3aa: CASRGQGDEQFF; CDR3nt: TGTGCCAGCAGGGGACAGGGGGATGAGCAGTTCTTC
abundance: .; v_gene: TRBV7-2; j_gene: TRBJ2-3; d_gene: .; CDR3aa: CASSLVETKGWSTDTQYF; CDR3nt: TGTGCCAGCAGCTTAGTTGAAACAAAGGGGTGGAGCACAGATACGCAGTATTTT
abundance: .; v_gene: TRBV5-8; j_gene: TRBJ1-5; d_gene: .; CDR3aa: CASSWAPGGAGQPQHF; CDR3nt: TGTGCCAGCAGCTGGGCGCCTGGGGGGGCCGGGCAGCCCCAGCATTTT
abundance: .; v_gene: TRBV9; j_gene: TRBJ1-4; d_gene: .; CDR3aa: CASSFPGGKLFF; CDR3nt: TGTGCCAGCAGCTTTCCGGGTGGAAAACTGTTTTTT
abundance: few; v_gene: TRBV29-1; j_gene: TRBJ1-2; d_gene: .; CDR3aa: CSVTDSSLYGYTF; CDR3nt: TGCAGCGTTACGGACAGTTCTCTCTATGGCTACACCTTC
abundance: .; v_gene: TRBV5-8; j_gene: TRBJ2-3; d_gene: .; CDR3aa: CASRDGQKNTQYF; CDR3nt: TGTGCCAGCAGAGATGGACAAAAGAATACGCAGTATTTT
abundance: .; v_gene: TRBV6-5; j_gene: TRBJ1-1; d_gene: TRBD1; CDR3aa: CASSQGGEAFF; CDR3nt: TGTGCCAGCAGTCAGGGGGGTGAAGCTTTCTTT
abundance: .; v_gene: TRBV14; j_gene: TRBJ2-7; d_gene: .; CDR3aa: CASSHSVPRQGEQYF; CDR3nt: TGTGCCAGCAGCCATAGCGTGCCACGGCAGGGCGAGCAGTACTTC